This T cell receptor (beta chain) was sequenced for a study of preoperative IRX-2 immunotherapy in early breast cancer. The assay was immunoSEQ multiplex PCR, and TCRdb's table has in-frame clones only and misses some. The sample carries around 40,000 clones, about 80% recorded once. This clone was observed a handful of times. Treatment noted: preoperative locoregional IRX-2 cytokine immunotherapy. This phase Ib study tested locoregional IRX-2 cytokine immunotherapy given before surgery. This CDR3 region has 15 residues. Unmatched junction bases numbered 12, after V lost 5 bases and J lost 6 bases. Germline values: CDR1 MNHGY, CDR2 SAAAGT.

This TCR was sampled from a human donor with breast cancer. The sample was tumor tissue, taken after IRX-2 immunotherapy. The chain couples TRBV6-8 to TRBJ2-7, with 8 bases lining up with TRBD2. The CDR3 DNA reads TGTGCCAGCAGTAGGCCGGGACTAGGTGCTGTCGAGCAGTACTTC. Translation gives CASSRPGLGAVEQYF.